One sample yielded the 8 T cell receptor beta chains listed below, sequenced in a study of somatic mutations in cytotoxic T cells in rheumatoid arthritis. Generated by immunoSEQ multiplex PCR, the TCRdb table keeps only in-frame clones and is missing some. The table has about 26,000 clones, 82% seen once. Source material: CD8+ T cells sorted from blood. All receptors derive from a man in his fifties in good health.

J is TRBJ2-1 and V is TRBV9; a possible D gene is TRBD1 (6 bases). The CDR3 covers 16 residues. The germline CDR1 and CDR2 sequences are SGDLS and YYNGEE. Trimming pared 0 bases from V and 1 base from J, leaving 11 bases between. The CDR3 nucleotides are TGTGCCAGCAGCGTAGGTGGGACACCGTCCTACAATGAGCAGTTCTTC. Protein product: CASSVGGTPSYNEQFF. Drawing the rest from reference TRBV9 and TRBJ2-1, the complete variable domain is DSGVTQTPKHLITATGQRVTLRCSPRSGDLSVYWYQQSLDQGLQFLIQYYNGEERAKGNILERFSAQQFPDLHSELNLSSLELGDSALYFCASSVGGTPSYNEQFFGPGTRLTVL.

The chain links TRBV6-5 to TRBJ2-3; 9 bases line up with TRBD1. The CDR3 covers 14 residues. Trimming took 6 bases from V and 7 from J; bases not matched to a gene: 8. The V gene's germline CDR1 is MNHEY and CDR2 SVGAGI. The CDR3 is CASRAEDRGNTQYF. The DNA of the CDR3 is TGTGCCAGCAGAGCCGAGGACAGGGGAAATACGCAGTATTTT.

The chain combines TRBV7-9 with TRBJ1-1, with 7 bases that match TRBD1. Germline CDR1 SEHNR, CDR2 FQNEAQ (reference sequence). Trimming at V came to 10 bases and at J to 2 bases, leaving 4 bases not matched to a gene. The CDR3 is made up of 12 amino acids. CDR3 DNA sequence: TGTGCCATCAGGGGGGCAAACACTGAAGCTTTCTTT. Translated, it gives CAIRGANTEAFF.

The V gene is TRBV7-9, the J gene TRBJ1-2; D may be TRBD1 (6 bases). V was cut by 5 bases and J by 3 bases, with 16 bases left in between. The CDR3 is 15 residues long. CDR1 and CDR2 (germline): SEHNR, FQNEAQ (reference sequence). The CDR3 reads CASSPQNRDHYGYTF. The CDR3 nucleotides are TGTGCCAGCAGCCCTCAGAACAGGGATCACTATGGCTACACCTTC. The complete variable domain, with remaining parts taken from reference TRBV7-9 and TRBJ1-2, reads DTGVSQNPRHKITKRGQNVTFRCDPISEHNRLYWYRQTLGQGPEFLTYFQNEAQLEKSRLLSDRFSAERPKGSFSTLEIQRTEQGDSAMYLCASSPQNRDHYGYTFGSGTRLTVV.

This clone has only one observation. The chain is built from TRBV27 and TRBJ2-2; 8 bases are shared with TRBD2. Germline V gives CDR1 MNHEY, CDR2 SMNVEV (reference sequence). There are 14 residues in the CDR3. Trimming removed 10 bases from V and 11 bases from J; junction bases left unmatched: 15. The CDR3 bases are TGTGCCACCAAGATTAGCGGGAAGAAGGGTGAGCTGTTTTTT. Translation gives CATKISGKKGELFF.

This sequence joins TRBV6-1 and TRBJ1-5; weak D call: TRBD1 (5 bases). V lost 4 bases, J lost 0 bases, and 13 bases lay in between. Germline V gene sequence: CDR1 MNHNS, CDR2 SASEGT. The CDR3 has 16 residues. The chain's CDR3 is CASSGLWGYSNQPQHF. In nucleotides, the CDR3 is TGTGCCAGCAGTGGACTTTGGGGGTATAGCAATCAGCCCCAGCATTTT.

The chain links TRBV7-9 to TRBJ1-2; TRBD1 agrees at 11 bases. Trimming at V came to 5 bases and at J to 4 bases, leaving 6 bases not matched to a gene. The CDR3 runs to 15 residues. Germline-derived CDR1 and CDR2 are SEHNR and FQNEAQ (reference sequence). The CDR3: CASSQDRGLFYGYTF. CDR3 bases: TGTGCCAGCAGCCAGGACAGGGGGCTCTTCTATGGCTACACCTTC.

Of note for this clone: The sample has other DNA sequences that encode this CDR3 too. The chain has TRBV5-1 and TRBJ2-7, with TRBD2 identical over 7 bases. The CDR3 contains 15 residues. Trimming cost V 0 bases and J 1 base; bases outside gene matches: 4. Per germline, CDR1 SGHRS and CDR2 YFSETQ. The CDR3 region has the DNA TGCGCCAGCAGCTTGGAGGCTAGCGGTTCCTACGAGCAGTACTTC. Its translation is CASSLEASGSYEQYF.